Following are 3 T cell receptor beta chains from one sample sequenced in a study of T cells in Graves' hyperthyroidism and ophthalmopathy. It was RNA transcripts that yielded the amplified TCR beta CDR3 regions. The study used the HTBI primer set for a first-round RT-PCR of the TCR CDR3. Via MiXCR, TCRdb re-called the multiplex PCR reads, giving one row per CDR3 protein. This sample carries about 680,000 distinct CDR3 sequences, roughly 32% of them seen once, and the ten largest clones take approximately 31%. Source material: blood. These receptors all come from a middle-aged woman with Graves' hyperthyroidism.

This clonotype appeared a few times. The rearrangement uses TRBV29-1 and TRBJ1-1; D uncertain. Germline assignment: CDR1 SQVTM and CDR2 ANQGSEA. Trimming removed 2 bases at V and 2 bases at J, with 9 bases between. CDR3 length: 13 amino acids. CDR3 region: CSVELTDNTEAFF. The CDR3 nucleotides read TGCAGCGTTGAATTAACAGATAACACTGAAGCTTTCTTT.

The chain is built from TRBV6-2 or TRBV6-3 and TRBJ1-2; 8 bases fit TRBD1. This CDR3 spans 15 amino acids. J was trimmed by 3 bases and V by 6 bases; bases with no gene match: 9. Germline CDR1 is MNHEY and CDR2 is SVGEGT. CDR3 DNA: TGTGCCAGCAGGTATGGGACAGGCCCTGACTATGGCTACACCTTC. Translating it yields CASRYGTGPDYGYTF.

This clonotype was counted ten times or more. The rearrangement joins TRBV7-2 to TRBJ1-4; no clear D. Germline assignment: CDR1 SGHTA and CDR2 FQGNSA. V shed 5 bases and J shed 8 bases, with 9 bases lying between them. The CDR3 runs 12 residues. The CDR3 DNA follows: TGTGCCAGCAGCCGTCGTAAGGAAAAACTGTTTTTT. Encoded protein: CASSRRKEKLFF.